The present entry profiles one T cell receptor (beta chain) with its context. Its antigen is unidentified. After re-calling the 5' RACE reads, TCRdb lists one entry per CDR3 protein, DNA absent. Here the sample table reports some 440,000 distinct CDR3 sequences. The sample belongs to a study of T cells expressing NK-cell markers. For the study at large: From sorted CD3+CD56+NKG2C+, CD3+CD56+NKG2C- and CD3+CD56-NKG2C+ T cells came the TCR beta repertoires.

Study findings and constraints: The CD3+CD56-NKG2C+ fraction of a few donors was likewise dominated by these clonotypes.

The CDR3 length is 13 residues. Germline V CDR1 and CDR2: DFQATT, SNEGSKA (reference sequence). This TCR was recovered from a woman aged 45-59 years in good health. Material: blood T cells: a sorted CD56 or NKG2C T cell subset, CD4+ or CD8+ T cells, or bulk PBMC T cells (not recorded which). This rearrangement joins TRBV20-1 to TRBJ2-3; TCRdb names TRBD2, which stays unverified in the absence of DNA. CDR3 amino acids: CSATLVQTDTQYF.